These 26 T cell receptor beta chains share one sample of origin, sequenced in a study of blood T cell repertoires in COVID-19. TCRdb's table, derived via immunoSEQ multiplex PCR, lists solely in-frame clones and lacks some. The data contain 150,000 to 200,000 clones, about 83% of them singletons. Sequenced material: peripheral blood. These TCRs come from a man aged 55 to 70 with acute or convalescent COVID-19.

V gene TRBV28 combines with J gene TRBJ2-3, with 10 bases matching TRBD2. Germline lookup yields CDR1 MDHEN and CDR2 SYDVKM. V shed 4 bases, J shed 4 bases, and the junction held 11 bases outside the gene matches. CDR3 size: 17 residues. This CDR3 reads CASSWGAGGLLADTQYF. CDR3 nucleotide sequence: TGTGCCAGCAGTTGGGGAGCGGGGGGGCTTTTGGCAGATACGCAGTATTTT. The full variable domain, completed using reference TRBV28 and TRBJ2-3, is DVKVTQSSRYLVKRTGEKVFLECVQDMDHENMFWYRQDPGLGLRLIYFSYDVKMKEKGDIPEGYSVSREKKERFSLILESASTNQTSMYLCASSWGAGGLLADTQYFGPGTRLTVL.

This clone was detected a few times. The chain couples TRBV28 to TRBJ1-6, with TRBD1 matching 11 bases. The CDR3 is 15 amino acids. Germline CDR1 MDHEN, CDR2 SYDVKM. V shed 6 bases and J 8 bases; nucleotides not matched to a gene: 6. This CDR3 reads CASSRDRGGHSPLHF. Here the CDR3 DNA reads TGTGCCAGCAGCCGGGACAGGGGGGGTCATTCACCCCTCCACTTT.

This clone came up a few times. This chain joins TRBV29-1 and TRBJ2-1, with D perhaps TRBD2 (7 bases). The CDR3 extends over 15 amino acids. The V gene lost 3 bases and the J gene lost 8 bases, with 20 bases spanning the gap. Germline-derived CDR1 and CDR2 are SQVTM and ANQGSEA. The CDR3 region is CSVEGGSGGIDEQFF. The CDR3 bases are TGCAGCGTTGAGGGTGGTTCGGGGGGCATAGATGAGCAGTTCTTC.

The V call is TRBV3-1 (or the pseudogene TRBV3-2), the J call TRBJ2-7; 11 bases are a match to TRBD2. Trimming took 4 bases from V and 3 from J; bases not matched to a gene: 11. Germline CDR1 reads LGHDT; CDR2 reads YNNKEL (reference sequence). The CDR3 consists of 17 residues. The CDR3 sequence: CASSLMPTGTSGYEQYF. The CDR3 coding sequence is TGTGCCAGCAGCCTGATGCCTACCGGGACTAGCGGCTACGAGCAGTACTTC.

V usage is TRBV5-1 and J usage is TRBJ2-3; 8 bases are a match to TRBD2. The CDR3 length is 16 residues. After removal of 0 bases from V and 2 bases from J, the junction contained 5 bases not matched to a gene. From germline, CDR1 is SGHRS and CDR2 YFSETQ. CDR3 sequence reads: CASSLGTSGSTDTQYF. The CDR3 nucleotides read TGCGCCAGCAGCTTGGGCACTAGCGGATCCACAGATACGCAGTATTTT.

This chain uses TRBV3-1 (or the pseudogene TRBV3-2) with TRBJ2-5, with unresolved D. Germline V gene lookup returns CDR1 LGHDT and CDR2 YNNKEL (reference sequence). Trimming pared 1 base from V and 5 bases from J, leaving 5 bases between. The CDR3 loop spans 12 amino acids. The CDR3 DNA follows: TGTGCCAGCAGCCAAGCTAGGGAGACCCAGTACTTC. Amino acid sequence: CASSQARETQYF.

The table lists this clone with a few counts. The chain has TRBV4-3 and TRBJ1-2; 7 bases match TRBD1. This CDR3 has 15 amino acids. Germline lookup yields CDR1 LGHNA and CDR2 YSLEER. Unmatched junction bases numbered 10, after V lost 4 bases and J lost 5 bases. CDR3 DNA: TGCGCCAGCAGCCGTCCGGGACAGAATATTTATGGCTACACCTTC. Translated: CASSRPGQNIYGYTF.

This chain uses TRBV19 with TRBJ2-7; 10 bases are a match to TRBD1. The CDR3 is 14 residues long. With 5 bases clipped from V and 5 bases from J, the junction kept 6 bases outside the gene matches. The germline gives CDR1 LNHDA, CDR2 SQIVND (reference sequence). Written as DNA, the CDR3 is TGTGCCAGTAGTTTAGGGGACAGGGGCCACGAGCAGTACTTC. Residues: CASSLGDRGHEQYF.

The CDR3 is CASSLTGSSYNEQFF. As DNA, the CDR3 is TGTGCCAGCAGCTTAACTGGGAGCTCCTACAATGAGCAGTTCTTC. The chain couples TRBV7-2 to TRBJ2-1; maybe TRBD2 (5 bases). V was shortened by 2 bases and J by 0 bases, with 8 bases between the two germline ends. CDR1 is SGHTA, CDR2 FQGNSA, per germline. The CDR3 sequence is 15 residues long.

This clone was detected once. For the CDR3, the DNA is TGTGCCAGCAGCCCGACAGGGTCAAACACTGAAGCTTTCTTT. Translated: CASSPTGSNTEAFF. The chain carries TRBV6-6 and TRBJ1-1; 7 bases are shared with TRBD1. Germline values: CDR1 MNHNY, CDR2 SVGAGI (reference sequence). CDR3 size: 14 residues. Losses at the gene ends were 6 bases for V and 2 bases for J; bases not matched to a gene: 6.

The rearrangement joins TRBV19 to TRBJ2-2; 8 bases match TRBD2. This CDR3 comprises 16 residues. Germline CDR1 LNHDA, CDR2 SQIVND (reference sequence). After removal of 5 bases from V and 7 bases from J, the junction contained 12 bases not matched to a gene. This CDR3 reads CASSVSGGGYGGELFF. As DNA, the CDR3 is TGTGCCAGTAGTGTCTCTGGCGGGGGGTACGGCGGGGAGCTGTTTTTT.

This sequence joins TRBV2 and TRBJ1-1; D ambiguous. The length of the CDR3 is 14 residues. Germline loops: CDR1 SNHLY, CDR2 FYNNEI. V was shortened by 6 bases and J by 0 bases, with 11 bases between the two germline ends. The CDR3, as DNA: TGTGCCAGCAGGGGTCTGGGCATGAACACTGAAGCTTTCTTT. Protein product: CASRGLGMNTEAFF.

The chain links TRBV10-3 to TRBJ2-3; TRBD1 aligns across 9 bases. J gave up 3 bases and V 6 bases, and 7 bases lay outside the gene matches. CDR1 and CDR2 from the germline V gene are ENHRY and SYGVKD. The CDR3 extends over 15 amino acids. The CDR3 sequence is CAISPGQGRTDTQYF. CDR3 nucleotide sequence: TGTGCCATCAGCCCGGGACAGGGAAGGACAGATACGCAGTATTTT.

This clone was observed a few times. The rearrangement uses TRBV5-6 and TRBJ1-1; 10 bases line up with TRBD1. The CDR3 extends over 15 amino acids. The junction had 4 bases not matched to a gene; V was cut back by 0 bases and J by 5 bases. From germline, CDR1 is SGHDT and CDR2 YYEEEE. The CDR3 DNA follows: TGTGCCAGCAGCTTGGCCCCGGGACAGGGGACTGAAGCTTTCTTT. This sequence encodes CASSLAPGQGTEAFF.

The chain joins TRBV4-1 to TRBJ2-5, with TRBD1 matching over 7 bases. The germline CDR1 and CDR2 sequences are MGHRA and YSYEKL. V shed 4 bases, J shed 8 bases, and the junction held 7 bases outside the gene matches. The CDR3 runs to 13 residues. CDR3 protein: CASSRTTGDTQYF. The CDR3 region has the DNA TGCGCCAGCAGCCGTACCACAGGGGACACCCAGTACTTC.

The V gene is TRBV6-5, the J gene TRBJ2-7; tentatively, D is TRBD1 (5 bases). From germline, CDR1 is MNHEY and CDR2 SVGAGI. This CDR3 comprises 14 residues. V was cut by 5 bases and J by 5 bases, with 16 bases left in between. The CDR3 nucleotides read TGTGCCAGCAGTAGCGCAGGGTTTATCCACGAGCAGTACTTC. It is translated as CASSSAGFIHEQYF.

This chain joins TRBV19 and TRBJ2-2; 10 bases are a match to TRBD1. V shed 6 bases and J 1 base; nucleotides not matched to a gene: 5. The CDR3 totals 16 residues. Looked up from germline, CDR1 is LNHDA and CDR2 is SQIVND (reference sequence). The DNA of the CDR3 is TGTGCCAGTAGCGGAGGACAGGGGGAGAACACCGGGGAGCTGTTTTTT. Translating it yields CASSGGQGENTGELFF.

The chain links TRBV5-1 to TRBJ1-6, with 10 bases fitting TRBD1. V shed 0 bases, J shed 10 bases, and the junction held 10 bases outside the gene matches. The CDR3 extends over 17 amino acids. In germline, CDR1 is SGHRS, CDR2 YFSETQ. CDR3 bases: TGCGCCAGCAGCTTGGGGTCTACCGGGACAGGGGACTCACCCCTCCACTTT. Its translation: CASSLGSTGTGDSPLHF.

This chain uses TRBV24-1 with TRBJ2-1; 8 nucleotides line up with TRBD2. Germline assignment: CDR1 KGHDR and CDR2 SFDVKD. CDR3 size: 17 residues. V was clipped by 4 bases and J by 1 base; unmatched bases: 8. The CDR3 DNA sequence: TGTGCCACCAGTGACCGAGCGGGGGCCTTATCCTACAATGAGCAGTTCTTC. It translates to CATSDRAGALSYNEQFF.

The table lists this clone with many counts. This chain joins TRBV4-1 and TRBJ2-7; 7 nucleotides align to TRBD1. With 5 bases clipped from V and 2 bases from J, the junction kept 6 bases outside the gene matches. The germline V gene has CDR1 MGHRA and CDR2 YSYEKL. This CDR3 spans 14 amino acids. The CDR3 bases are TGCGCCAGCAGCATCCCAGGGGGTACCTACGAGCAGTACTTC. It translates to CASSIPGGTYEQYF.

The chain carries TRBV29-1 and TRBJ1-1; TRBD1 matches at 7 bases. V gave up 1 base and J gave up 4 bases; unmatched junction bases: 6. Germline-derived CDR1 and CDR2 are SQVTM and ANQGSEA. The CDR3 totals 14 residues. CDR3 DNA: TGCAGCGTTGAAGGGACAGGAGAGGGCACTGAAGCTTTCTTT. This translates into CSVEGTGEGTEAFF.

The J gene is TRBJ2-1, the V gene TRBV5-4; D call uncertain. Trimming stripped 0 bases from V and 8 bases from J, with 9 bases between. Germline V gives CDR1 SGHNT, CDR2 YYREEE (reference sequence). The length of the CDR3 is 13 residues. In nucleotides, the CDR3 is TGTGCCAGCAGCTTGGACAGTCCGGATGAGCAGTTCTTC. Protein: CASSLDSPDEQFF. Supplemented by reference TRBV5-4 and TRBJ2-1, the full variable domain reads ETGVTQSPTHLIKTRGQQVTLRCSSQSGHNTVSWYQQALGQGPQFIFQYYREEENGRGNFPPRFSGLQFPNYSSELNVNALELDDSALYLCASSLDSPDEQFFGPGTRLTVL.

This clone was counted at least ten times. The V and J genes are TRBV4-1 and TRBJ2-5, with D possibly matching TRBD1 (5 bases). The CDR3 has 15 residues. Germline CDR1 is MGHRA and CDR2 is YSYEKL. Trimming shortened V by 4 bases and J by 7 bases, and 19 bases separated the two germline ends. In DNA, the CDR3 is TGCGCCAGCAGCCCCGGTTCCCTTAGGGGTACGACCCAGTACTTC. Protein sequence: CASSPGSLRGTTQYF.

The chain links TRBV9 to TRBJ2-5; 13 bases are a match to TRBD2. The CDR3 has 16 amino acids. Germline V gene sequence: CDR1 SGDLS, CDR2 YYNGEE. V shed 3 bases and J 2 bases; nucleotides not matched to a gene: 4. This CDR3 is CASSAGTSGAQETQYF. CDR3 DNA sequence: TGTGCCAGCAGCGCCGGGACTAGCGGGGCTCAAGAGACCCAGTACTTC.

This sequence joins TRBV6-5 and TRBJ2-7; 7 bases match TRBD1. CDR1 and CDR2 (germline): MNHEY, SVGAGI. The junction had 7 bases not matched to a gene; V was cut back by 4 bases and J by 4 bases. CDR3 length: 14 amino acids. CDR3 nucleotides: TGTGCCAGCAGTTGGGCGTTGGGACAGTACGAGCAGTACTTC. Its protein is CASSWALGQYEQYF.

V gene TRBV11-2 combines with J gene TRBJ1-1; TRBD1 might be the D (6 bases). Looked up from germline, CDR1 is SGHAT and CDR2 is FQNNGV. Trimming left V 6 bases short and J 1 base short, with 18 bases between. There are 16 residues in the CDR3. The CDR3: CASRQIQGHRNTEAFF. The CDR3 DNA sequence: TGTGCCAGCAGGCAGATACAGGGACATCGGAACACTGAAGCTTTCTTT.